The clone carrying this TCR beta chain occurred a few times. These data are taken from a study of T cells in Graves' hyperthyroidism and ophthalmopathy. There were TCR beta CDR3 regions amplified from RNA transcripts. Initially, a first-round RT-PCR of the TCR CDR3 employed the HTBI primer set. TCRdb reprocessed the multiplex PCR reads with MiXCR, giving one entry per CDR3 protein. The top ten hold about a tenth of the sample, which has under 800,000 distinct CDR3 sequences, 14% seen once. CDR3 length: 12 amino acids. Per germline, CDR1 SQVTM and CDR2 ANQGSEA. The germline V and J ends were trimmed by 4 bases and 6 bases, with 13 bases remaining between them. The study left out patients who had uncontrolled infection, other autoimmune disease, pregnancy or lactation.

This rearrangement joins TRBV29-1 to TRBJ2-7; D may correspond to TRBD1 or TRBD2 (6 bases each). Sample: blood. The origin of this receptor is a woman aged 18-35 years with Graves' hyperthyroidism. The CDR3 loop reads CSVVGGQGEQYF. As DNA, the CDR3 is TGCAGCGTTGTTGGGGGGCAGGGCGAGCAGTACTTC.